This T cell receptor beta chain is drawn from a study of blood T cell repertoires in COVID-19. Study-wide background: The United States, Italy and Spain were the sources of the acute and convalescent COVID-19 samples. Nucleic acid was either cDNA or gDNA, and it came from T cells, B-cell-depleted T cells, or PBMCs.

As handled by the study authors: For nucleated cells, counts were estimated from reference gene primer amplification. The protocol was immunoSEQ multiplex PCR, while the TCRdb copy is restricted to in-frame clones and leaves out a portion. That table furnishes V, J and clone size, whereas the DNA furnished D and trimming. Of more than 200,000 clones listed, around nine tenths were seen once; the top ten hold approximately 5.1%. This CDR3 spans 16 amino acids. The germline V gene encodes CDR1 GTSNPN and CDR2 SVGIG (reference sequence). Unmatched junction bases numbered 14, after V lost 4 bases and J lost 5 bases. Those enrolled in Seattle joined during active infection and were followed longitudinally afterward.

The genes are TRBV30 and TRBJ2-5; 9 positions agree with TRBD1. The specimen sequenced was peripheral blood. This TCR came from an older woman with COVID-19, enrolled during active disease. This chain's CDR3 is CAWIRRGTGMEETQYF. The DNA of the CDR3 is TGTGCCTGGATCAGGCGGGGGACAGGGATGGAGGAGACCCAGTACTTC.